This T cell receptor beta chain stems from a study of OX40 agonist ivuxolimab in advanced cancers. V was clipped by 6 bases and J by 2 bases, with 21 bases between them. The CDR3 length is 17 residues. CDR1 is MDHEN, CDR2 SYDVKM, per germline. The data were produced by immunoSEQ multiplex PCR, yet TCRdb's version contains in-frame clones alone and is incomplete. The sample records tens of thousands of clones, around nine tenths being singletons. Sequenced material: CD4+ or CD8+ T cells sorted from blood, taken in a trial of the OX40 agonist ivuxolimab. The source is an adult with an advanced solid tumor such as melanoma, head and neck, liver or kidney cancer. The rearrangement links TRBV28 to TRBJ2-3; D unclear. DNA of the CDR3: TGTGCCAGCAGCAACCCCCGCCTGGGCCTGCTCACAGATACGCAGTATTTT. Protein sequence: CASSNPRLGLLTDTQYF. Together with reference TRBV28 and TRBJ2-3, the CDR3 gives the full variable domain: DVKVTQSSRYLVKRTGEKVFLECVQDMDHENMFWYRQDPGLGLRLIYFSYDVKMKEKGDIPEGYSVSREKKERFSLILESASTNQTSMYLCASSNPRLGLLTDTQYFGPGTRLTVL.